This paragraph reports one T cell receptor beta chain. Its antigen is undetermined. One entry per CDR3 protein, called by TCRdb with MiXCR from the reads. The sample shows 300,000 or so distinct CDR3 sequences, roughly 25% of them seen only once. These data originate in a study of T cell repertoires in cytomegalovirus infection. The germline V gene has CDR1 DFQATT and CDR2 SNEGSKA (reference sequence). This CDR3 is built from 15 residues. The ends lost 3 bases at V and 2 bases at J; junction bases unmatched: 1. Study observations and caveats: In two of eight donors, the top clonotype was HLA-C-restricted CMV-specific.

Sequencing input: PBMCs. The clonotype comes from a human donor in good health (CMV status not recorded). Some clones in this sample may be carry-over from other donors' samples. V is TRBV20-1 and J is TRBJ2-1, with TRBD2 matching over 13 bases. The CDR3 DNA sequence: TGCAGTGCTAGGGGGACTAGCGGGGCCTACAATGAGCAGTTCTTC. It translates to CSARGTSGAYNEQFF.